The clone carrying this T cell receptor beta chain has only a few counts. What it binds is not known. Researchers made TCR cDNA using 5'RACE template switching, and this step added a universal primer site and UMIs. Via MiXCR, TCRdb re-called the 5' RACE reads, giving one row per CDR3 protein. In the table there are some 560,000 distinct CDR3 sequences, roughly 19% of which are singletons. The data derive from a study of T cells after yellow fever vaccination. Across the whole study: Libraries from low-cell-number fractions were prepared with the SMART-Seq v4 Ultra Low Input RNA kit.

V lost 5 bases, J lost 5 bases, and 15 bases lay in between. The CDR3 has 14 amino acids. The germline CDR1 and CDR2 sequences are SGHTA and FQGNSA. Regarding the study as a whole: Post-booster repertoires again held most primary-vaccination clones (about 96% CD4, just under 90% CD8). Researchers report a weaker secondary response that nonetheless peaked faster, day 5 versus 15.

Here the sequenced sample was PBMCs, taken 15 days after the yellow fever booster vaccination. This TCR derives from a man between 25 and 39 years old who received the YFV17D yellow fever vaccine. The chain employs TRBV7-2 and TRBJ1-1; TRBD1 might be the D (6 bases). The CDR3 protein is CASSLNTGRTEAFF. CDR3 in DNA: TGTGCCAGCAGCCTTAATACAGGGAGGACTGAAGCTTTCTTT.